These T cell receptor beta chains were read from a single sample in a study of T-cell memory formation after mild COVID-19. TCRdb ran MiXCR on the 5' RACE reads and lists one entry per CDR3 protein. The sample yields some 290,000 distinct CDR3 sequences, roughly 17% seen once. Sample: PBMCs or a T cell subset sorted from them (not recorded which). Receptors originate from a man younger than 35 who had mild COVID-19 (a few samples of this study predate the infection). Cell type and time point are not known. Each CDR3 is given with its conserved first and last residue. D genes are given only for firm matches. Where a row states a size, it is once, few, many or the class of an expanded clone; other rows omit it.

>few|TRBV12-5|NA|TRBJ2-7
TGTGCTAGTGGTTTGGTCTTAAATTCCAGGCACTACGAGCAGTACTTC
CASGLVLNSRHYEQYF
>many|TRBV4-1|TRBD1|TRBJ1-6
TGCGCCAGCAGCCAAAGACAGGGGGATCGCTTTAATTCACCCCTCCACTTT
CASSQRQGDRFNSPLHF
>many|TRBV20-1|TRBD1|TRBJ2-2
TGCAGTGCTAGTGTTACCGGGACAGGCGAGGCCGGGGAGCTGTTTTTT
CSASVTGTGEAGELFF
>NA|TRBV4-3|NA|TRBJ2-5
TGCGCCAGCAGCCAAGACCCAGGAGTGCAAGAGACCCAGTACTTC
CASSQDPGVQETQYF
>many|TRBV12-3/TRBV12-4|TRBD2|TRBJ2-3
TGTGCCAGCAGTTTTAATAGCGGGGGAGATACGCAGTATTTT
CASSFNSGGDTQYF
>NA|TRBV7-6|NA|TRBJ2-2
TGTGCCAGCAGCTTATCAGCCGGGAGCGGGGAGCTGTTTTTT
CASSLSAGSGELFF
>few|TRBV9|NA|TRBJ2-1
TGTGCCAGCAGTGGATCGGGACTCCCGAATGAGCAGTTCTTC
CASSGSGLPNEQFF
>NA|TRBV6-5|TRBD1|TRBJ1-5
TGTGCCAGCAGTTCCTTACAGGGGGCTGTTTGGTCCCAGCATTTT
CASSSLQGAVWSQHF
>NA|TRBV7-9|NA|TRBJ1-6
TGTGCCAGCAGCTTAGAATCACCCCTCCACTTT
CASSLESPLHF
>few|TRBV6-5|NA|TRBJ2-5
TGTGCCAGCACCCCCCCCGGGCGAGAGACCCAGTACTTC
CASTPPGRETQYF
>many|TRBV5-4|TRBD1|TRBJ2-5
TGTGCCAGCAGCTTACAGGGGGCGCTGGAGACCCAGTACTTC
CASSLQGALETQYF
>NA|TRBV20-1|NA|TRBJ2-5
TGCAGTGCTACGGAAAGTTCAGAGACCCAGTACTTC
CSATESSETQYF
>NA|TRBV5-1|TRBD2|TRBJ2-2
TGCGCCAGCAGGCCGACGACTAGCATATCCGGGGAGCTGTTTTTT
CASRPTTSISGELFF
>few|TRBV12-3/TRBV12-4|TRBD1|TRBJ1-5
TGTGCCAGCAAGTTTGAGGGACAGGGACGCAATCAGCCCCAGCATTTT
CASKFEGQGRNQPQHF
>NA|TRBV11-2|NA|TRBJ1-2
TGTGCCAGCAGCTTAGTTCAGGGAAGCGGCTACACCTTC
CASSLVQGSGYTF
>many|TRBV24-1|TRBD2|TRBJ2-1
TGTGCCACCAGTGATTTCGGGGGGGCAGGCTACAATGAGCAGTTCTTC
CATSDFGGAGYNEQFF
>few|TRBV4-2|TRBD1|TRBJ2-3
TGTGCCAGCAGCCAAAGGACAGGGGAAGATACGCAGTATTTT
CASSQRTGEDTQYF
>NA|TRBV6-5|NA|TRBJ2-1
TGTGCCAGCAGTTCCGGGGACCGCGAGTTCTTC
CASSSGDREFF
>NA|TRBV7-2|NA|TRBJ1-5
TGTGCCAGCAGCTTAGCGGACAACAGATATCAGCCCCAGCATTTT
CASSLADNRYQPQHF
>few|TRBV6-5|NA|TRBJ1-2
TGTGCCAGCAGTTACTCGGGACCCGTGGAGGGCTACACCTTC
CASSYSGPVEGYTF
>few|TRBV7-2|NA|TRBJ2-5
TGTGCCAGCAGCTTAGAGCGCATGGGGGAGACCCAGTACTTC
CASSLERMGETQYF
>NA|TRBV12-3/TRBV12-4|TRBD1|TRBJ1-5
TGTGCCAGCAGTACGGAAGACAGGGTAGATCAGCCCCAGCATTTT
CASSTEDRVDQPQHF